Reported below is one T cell receptor (beta chain). These data originate in a study of shared clonotypes between healthy human individuals. The wider study: Serving as donors were two women and a few men, whose ages spanned 18 to 49.

TCRdb's table, derived via immunoSEQ multiplex PCR, lists solely in-frame clones and lacks some. Of about 640,000 clones listed, approximately 75% were seen once; the top ten hold around 2%. Deletions cut 6 bases from V and 4 bases from J, with 12 bases between. Germline values: CDR1 MNHEY, CDR2 SVGAGI. CDR3 size: 13 residues. The specimen was memory CD4+ T cells sorted from blood. As to subset: CD45RA-negative fraction. The sequence was obtained from a woman in her 30s in good health. The chain employs TRBV6-5 and TRBJ1-2; D possibly corresponds to TRBD1 (5 bases). Here the CDR3 DNA reads TGTGCCAGCAGGAGAGACAGCGTCTATGGCTACACCTTC. This encodes CASRRDSVYGYTF.